This TCR beta chain was sequenced during a study of radiotherapy plus CTLA-4 blockade in lung cancer. Study context: There were objective responses in roughly 17% of patients, and approximately 30% had disease control. Overall study results and limits: Some TCR clones had been derived from tumors. These clones expanded in peripheral blood after radiotherapy plus ipilimumab.

Enrolled patients, whose metastatic non-small-cell lung cancer was chemo-refractory, received focal radiation plus CTLA-4 blockade with ipilimumab. The V and J ends lost 0 bases and 2 bases, in that order; junction bases with no gene match: 7. CDR3 length: 17 residues. Germline assignment: CDR1 LNHDA and CDR2 SQIVND (reference sequence). To note about this clone: The antigen remains undetermined.

Using immunoSEQ multiplex PCR, the repertoire was profiled, and TCRdb retains in-frame clones only, with some absent. Among some 64,000 clones, roughly 80% were seen once, and the ten largest hold less than 5.5%. The starting material was peripheral blood, obtained from a patient treated with radiotherapy plus ipilimumab. This sequence was found in a human donor with non-small cell lung cancer who had a complete response to radiotherapy plus ipilimumab. The V and J genes are TRBV19 and TRBJ2-5; 9 positions match TRBD1. The CDR3 DNA follows: TGTGCCAGTAGTATAGATTTGGGGACAGGGACACAAGAGACCCAGTACTTC. This encodes CASSIDLGTGTQETQYF.